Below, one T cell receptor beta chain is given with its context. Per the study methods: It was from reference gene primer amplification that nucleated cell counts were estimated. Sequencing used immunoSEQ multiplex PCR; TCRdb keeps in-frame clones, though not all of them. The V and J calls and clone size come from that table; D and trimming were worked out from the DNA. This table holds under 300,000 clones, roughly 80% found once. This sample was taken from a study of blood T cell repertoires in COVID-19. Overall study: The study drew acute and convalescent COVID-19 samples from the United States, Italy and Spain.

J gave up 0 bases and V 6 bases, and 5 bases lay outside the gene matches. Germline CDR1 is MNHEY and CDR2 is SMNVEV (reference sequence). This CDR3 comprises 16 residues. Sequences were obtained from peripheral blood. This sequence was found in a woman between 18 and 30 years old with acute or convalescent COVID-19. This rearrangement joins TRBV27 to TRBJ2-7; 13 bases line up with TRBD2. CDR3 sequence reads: CASSRGLAGDSYEQYF. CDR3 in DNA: TGTGCCAGCAGCCGCGGACTAGCGGGAGACTCCTACGAGCAGTACTTC.